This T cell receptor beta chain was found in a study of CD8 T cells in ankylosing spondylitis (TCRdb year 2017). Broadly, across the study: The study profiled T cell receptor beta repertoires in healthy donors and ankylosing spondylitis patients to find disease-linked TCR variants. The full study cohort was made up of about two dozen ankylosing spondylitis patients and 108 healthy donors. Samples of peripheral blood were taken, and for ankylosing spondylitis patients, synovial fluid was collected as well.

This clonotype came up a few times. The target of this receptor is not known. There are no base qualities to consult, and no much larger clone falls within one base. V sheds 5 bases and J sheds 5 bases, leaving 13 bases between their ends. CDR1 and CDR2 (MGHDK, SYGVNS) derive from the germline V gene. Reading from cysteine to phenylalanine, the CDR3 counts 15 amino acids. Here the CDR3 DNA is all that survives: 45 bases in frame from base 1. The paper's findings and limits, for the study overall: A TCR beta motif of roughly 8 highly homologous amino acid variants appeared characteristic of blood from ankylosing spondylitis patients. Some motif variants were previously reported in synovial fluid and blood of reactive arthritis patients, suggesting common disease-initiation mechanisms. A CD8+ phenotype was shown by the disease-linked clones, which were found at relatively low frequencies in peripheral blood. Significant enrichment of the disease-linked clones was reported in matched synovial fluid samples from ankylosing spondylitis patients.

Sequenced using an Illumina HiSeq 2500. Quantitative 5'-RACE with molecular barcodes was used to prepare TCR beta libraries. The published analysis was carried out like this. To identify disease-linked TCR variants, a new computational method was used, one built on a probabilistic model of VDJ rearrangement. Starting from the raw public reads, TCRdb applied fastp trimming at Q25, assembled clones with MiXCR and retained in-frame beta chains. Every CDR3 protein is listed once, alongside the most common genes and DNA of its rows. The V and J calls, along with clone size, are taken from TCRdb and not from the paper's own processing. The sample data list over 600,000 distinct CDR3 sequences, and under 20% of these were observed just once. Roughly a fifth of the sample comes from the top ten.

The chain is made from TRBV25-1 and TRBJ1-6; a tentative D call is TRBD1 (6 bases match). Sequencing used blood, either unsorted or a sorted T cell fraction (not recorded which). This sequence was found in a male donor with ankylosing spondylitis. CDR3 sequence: CASSSQGNHNSPLHF. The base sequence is TGTGCCAGCAGTTCCCAGGGGAACCATAATTCACCCCTCCACTTT. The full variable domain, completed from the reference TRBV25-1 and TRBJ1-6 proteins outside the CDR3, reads EADIYQTPRYLVIGTGKKITLECSQTMGHDKMYWYQQDPGMELHLIHYSYGVNSTEKGDLSSESTVSRIRTEHFPLTLESARPSHTSQYLCASSSQGNHNSPLHFGNGTRLTVT.